Presented here are 18 T cell receptor beta chains from one specimen sequenced in a study of shared clonotypes between healthy human individuals. The naive CD8 subset, CD45RO-negative cells positively selected for CCR7, excluded terminally differentiated effector memory CD45RA+ cells. Generated by immunoSEQ multiplex PCR, the TCRdb table keeps only in-frame clones and is missing some. The sample includes more than 2 million clones, 93% seen only once; the top ten take more than 1.5%. The sample comprised naive CD8+ T cells from PBMCs. These receptors were collected from a man younger than 35 in good health. Some clones in this sample may be carry-over from other donors' samples.

This chain uses TRBV15 with TRBJ1-5, with D perhaps TRBD1 (5 bases). Germline CDR1 and CDR2: LNHNV and YYDKDF (reference sequence). The CDR3 loop spans 13 amino acids. The germline V and J ends were trimmed by 2 bases and 6 bases, with 8 bases remaining between them. The CDR3 loop reads CATSRMGGQPQHF. The CDR3 region has the DNA TGTGCCACCAGCAGAATGGGGGGTCAGCCCCAGCATTTT.

This clone was counted only a few times. The rearrangement joins TRBV11-2 to TRBJ1-1; 7 bases agree with TRBD1. The V gene's germline CDR1 is SGHAT and CDR2 FQNNGV. The CDR3 covers 15 residues. V trimming: 3 bases; J trimming: 3 bases; junction bases outside the gene matches: 7. CDR3 nucleotide sequence: TGTGCCAGCAGCTTGGGTGACAGGGTTTACACTGAAGCTTTCTTT. This encodes CASSLGDRVYTEAFF.

This sequence joins TRBV14 and TRBJ2-7, with 7 bases aligning to TRBD1. Germline-derived CDR1 and CDR2 are SGHDN and FVKESK. The CDR3 has 14 amino acids. Germline trimming cut 5 bases from V and 0 bases from J; bases unmatched to any gene: 4. The CDR3 spells CASSGRGYSYEQYF. The CDR3 DNA follows: TGTGCCAGCAGCGGCAGGGGGTACTCCTACGAGCAGTACTTC.

The gene calls are TRBV6-1 and TRBJ2-7; weak D call: TRBD1 (6 bases). The CDR3 is 16 amino acids. CDR1 is MNHNS and CDR2 is SASEGT in the germline V gene. The V and J ends lost 4 bases and 0 bases respectively, with 16 bases between them. CDR3 nucleotide sequence: TGTGCCAGCAGTGCCCCGGGACACCCTACCTCCTACGAGCAGTACTTC. It codes for CASSAPGHPTSYEQYF.

The chain joins TRBV10-2 to TRBJ2-1; 10 positions agree with TRBD1. Trimming at V came to 8 bases and at J to 9 bases, leaving 10 bases not matched to a gene. Germline V CDR1 and CDR2: WSHSY, SAAADI. CDR3 length: 14 residues. CDR3 amino acids: CASEDRGSSSEQFF. Written as DNA, the CDR3 is TGCGCCAGCGAGGACAGGGGGAGTAGTAGTGAGCAGTTCTTC.

The chain combines TRBV5-1 with TRBJ2-3, with a tentative D call TRBD2 (5 bases). The V gene lost 4 bases and the J gene lost 5 bases, with 8 bases spanning the gap. This CDR3 comprises 12 residues. Germline CDR1 reads SGHRS; CDR2 reads YFSETQ. CDR3 nucleotide sequence: TGCGCCAGCAGCAAACTAGGAGATACGCAGTATTTT. Its translation is CASSKLGDTQYF.

This sequence joins TRBV9 and TRBJ1-1; D is uncertain. From germline, CDR1 is SGDLS and CDR2 YYNGEE. This CDR3 is built from 16 residues. Trimming pared 4 bases from V and 0 bases from J, leaving 16 bases between. The chain's CDR3 is CASSYNKNEMNTEAFF. The CDR3 bases are TGTGCCAGCAGCTATAATAAGAATGAGATGAACACTGAAGCTTTCTTT.

Of note for this clone: The sample contains more than one DNA sequence encoding this CDR3. The chain carries TRBV18 and TRBJ2-7; perhaps TRBD1 as D (5 bases). The CDR3 has 14 residues. Germline CDR1 KGHSH, CDR2 LQKENI. V was trimmed by 0 bases and J by 2 bases, leaving 8 bases between them. The CDR3 DNA is TGTGCCAGCTCACCACCCGACAGCCCCTACGAGCAGTACTTC. Translated, it gives CASSPPDSPYEQYF.

The rearrangement links TRBV4-2 to TRBJ2-1, with D uncertain. V was shortened by 1 base and J by 9 bases, with 16 bases between the two germline ends. Germline CDR1 reads LGHNA; CDR2 reads YNFKEQ. The CDR3 sequence is 15 residues long. The DNA of the CDR3 is TGTGCCAGCAGCCAAGGTAAAGGGTCCACTACTGAGCAGTTCTTC. Its translation is CASSQGKGSTTEQFF.

The chain uses TRBV28 and TRBJ2-1; 11 bases are shared with TRBD2. Trimming removed 2 bases from V and 6 bases from J; junction bases left unmatched: 3. Germline V CDR1 and CDR2: MDHEN, SYDVKM. The CDR3 runs 15 residues. CDR3 nucleotides: TGTGCCAGCAGTTTAGGTAGCGGGAGGGCCAATGAGCAGTTCTTC. It is translated as CASSLGSGRANEQFF.

This chain connects TRBV13 to TRBJ2-3; a possible D gene is TRBD2 (6 bases). The CDR3 sequence is 15 residues long. Germline V CDR1 and CDR2: PRHDT, FYEKMQ (reference sequence). Trimming stripped 5 bases from V and 0 bases from J, with 12 bases between. The CDR3 here is CASSPRGASTDTQYF. The CDR3 DNA sequence: TGTGCCAGCAGCCCCCGCGGGGCTAGCACAGATACGCAGTATTTT.

The rearrangement joins TRBV6-1 to TRBJ2-1; 12 bases are a match to TRBD2. V shed 3 bases and J 9 bases; nucleotides not matched to a gene: 9. The CDR3 sequence is 16 residues long. Germline lookup yields CDR1 MNHNS and CDR2 SASEGT. The CDR3 DNA sequence: TGTGCCAGCAGTGAGCCAGGGAGACTAGCGGGAGTTGAGCAGTTCTTC. Its protein is CASSEPGRLAGVEQFF.

This sequence joins TRBV10-3 and TRBJ2-1; TRBD2 matches 9 bases. With V trimmed by 0 bases and J by 6 bases, 9 bases remained unmatched. The germline CDR1 and CDR2 sequences are ENHRY and SYGVKD. The CDR3 has 17 amino acids. The CDR3, as DNA: TGTGCCATCAGTGAGTCTGGCGGGAGGGCCACAGGCAATGAGCAGTTCTTC. Its protein product is CAISESGGRATGNEQFF.

V gene TRBV7-9 combines with J gene TRBJ2-1, with D hard to call. V was clipped by 1 base and J by 9 bases, with 7 bases between them. Germline V gene sequence: CDR1 SEHNR, CDR2 FQNEAQ (reference sequence). The CDR3 is 12 residues long. The CDR3 loop reads CASSLDLGEQFF. CDR3 nucleotides: TGTGCCAGCAGCTTAGATCTGGGTGAGCAGTTCTTC.

The chain recombines TRBV19 with TRBJ2-5; the match to TRBD1 covers 8 bases. The CDR3 runs 15 residues. CDR1 and CDR2 (germline): LNHDA, SQIVND (reference sequence). Trimming removed 3 bases from V and 5 bases from J; junction bases left unmatched: 8. The CDR3 is CASSMGTGGRETQYF. The CDR3 DNA reads as TGTGCCAGTAGTATGGGGACAGGTGGGCGGGAGACCCAGTACTTC.

The chain recombines TRBV29-1 with TRBJ2-6, with 8 bases matching TRBD1. Unmatched junction bases numbered 7, after V lost 5 bases and J lost 4 bases. Germline-derived CDR1 and CDR2 are SQVTM and ANQGSEA. The CDR3 is 15 residues long. The CDR3 bases are TGCAGCGTTCAGGGCAGGGGGCTCGGGGCCAACGTCCTGACTTTC. Protein: CSVQGRGLGANVLTF.

This chain connects TRBV23-1 to TRBJ1-5; the D is unclear. TRBV23-1 is labeled an ORF, and its function is uncertain. The V and J ends lost 5 bases and 2 bases respectively, with 13 bases between them. CDR3 length: 15 residues. The CDR3 is CASSEIGWGNQPQHF. The CDR3 DNA is TGCGCCAGCAGTGAAATCGGCTGGGGCAATCAGCCCCAGCATTTT.

The V gene is TRBV7-2, the J gene TRBJ2-1, with D perhaps matching TRBD1 (5 bases). The CDR3 length is 15 residues. The germline V gene encodes CDR1 SGHTA and CDR2 FQGNSA. V was shortened by 0 bases and J by 6 bases, with 12 bases between the two germline ends. In nucleotides, the CDR3 is TGTGCCAGCAGCTTAGCGTCAGCAGGGATCAATGAGCAGTTCTTC. Translating gives CASSLASAGINEQFF.